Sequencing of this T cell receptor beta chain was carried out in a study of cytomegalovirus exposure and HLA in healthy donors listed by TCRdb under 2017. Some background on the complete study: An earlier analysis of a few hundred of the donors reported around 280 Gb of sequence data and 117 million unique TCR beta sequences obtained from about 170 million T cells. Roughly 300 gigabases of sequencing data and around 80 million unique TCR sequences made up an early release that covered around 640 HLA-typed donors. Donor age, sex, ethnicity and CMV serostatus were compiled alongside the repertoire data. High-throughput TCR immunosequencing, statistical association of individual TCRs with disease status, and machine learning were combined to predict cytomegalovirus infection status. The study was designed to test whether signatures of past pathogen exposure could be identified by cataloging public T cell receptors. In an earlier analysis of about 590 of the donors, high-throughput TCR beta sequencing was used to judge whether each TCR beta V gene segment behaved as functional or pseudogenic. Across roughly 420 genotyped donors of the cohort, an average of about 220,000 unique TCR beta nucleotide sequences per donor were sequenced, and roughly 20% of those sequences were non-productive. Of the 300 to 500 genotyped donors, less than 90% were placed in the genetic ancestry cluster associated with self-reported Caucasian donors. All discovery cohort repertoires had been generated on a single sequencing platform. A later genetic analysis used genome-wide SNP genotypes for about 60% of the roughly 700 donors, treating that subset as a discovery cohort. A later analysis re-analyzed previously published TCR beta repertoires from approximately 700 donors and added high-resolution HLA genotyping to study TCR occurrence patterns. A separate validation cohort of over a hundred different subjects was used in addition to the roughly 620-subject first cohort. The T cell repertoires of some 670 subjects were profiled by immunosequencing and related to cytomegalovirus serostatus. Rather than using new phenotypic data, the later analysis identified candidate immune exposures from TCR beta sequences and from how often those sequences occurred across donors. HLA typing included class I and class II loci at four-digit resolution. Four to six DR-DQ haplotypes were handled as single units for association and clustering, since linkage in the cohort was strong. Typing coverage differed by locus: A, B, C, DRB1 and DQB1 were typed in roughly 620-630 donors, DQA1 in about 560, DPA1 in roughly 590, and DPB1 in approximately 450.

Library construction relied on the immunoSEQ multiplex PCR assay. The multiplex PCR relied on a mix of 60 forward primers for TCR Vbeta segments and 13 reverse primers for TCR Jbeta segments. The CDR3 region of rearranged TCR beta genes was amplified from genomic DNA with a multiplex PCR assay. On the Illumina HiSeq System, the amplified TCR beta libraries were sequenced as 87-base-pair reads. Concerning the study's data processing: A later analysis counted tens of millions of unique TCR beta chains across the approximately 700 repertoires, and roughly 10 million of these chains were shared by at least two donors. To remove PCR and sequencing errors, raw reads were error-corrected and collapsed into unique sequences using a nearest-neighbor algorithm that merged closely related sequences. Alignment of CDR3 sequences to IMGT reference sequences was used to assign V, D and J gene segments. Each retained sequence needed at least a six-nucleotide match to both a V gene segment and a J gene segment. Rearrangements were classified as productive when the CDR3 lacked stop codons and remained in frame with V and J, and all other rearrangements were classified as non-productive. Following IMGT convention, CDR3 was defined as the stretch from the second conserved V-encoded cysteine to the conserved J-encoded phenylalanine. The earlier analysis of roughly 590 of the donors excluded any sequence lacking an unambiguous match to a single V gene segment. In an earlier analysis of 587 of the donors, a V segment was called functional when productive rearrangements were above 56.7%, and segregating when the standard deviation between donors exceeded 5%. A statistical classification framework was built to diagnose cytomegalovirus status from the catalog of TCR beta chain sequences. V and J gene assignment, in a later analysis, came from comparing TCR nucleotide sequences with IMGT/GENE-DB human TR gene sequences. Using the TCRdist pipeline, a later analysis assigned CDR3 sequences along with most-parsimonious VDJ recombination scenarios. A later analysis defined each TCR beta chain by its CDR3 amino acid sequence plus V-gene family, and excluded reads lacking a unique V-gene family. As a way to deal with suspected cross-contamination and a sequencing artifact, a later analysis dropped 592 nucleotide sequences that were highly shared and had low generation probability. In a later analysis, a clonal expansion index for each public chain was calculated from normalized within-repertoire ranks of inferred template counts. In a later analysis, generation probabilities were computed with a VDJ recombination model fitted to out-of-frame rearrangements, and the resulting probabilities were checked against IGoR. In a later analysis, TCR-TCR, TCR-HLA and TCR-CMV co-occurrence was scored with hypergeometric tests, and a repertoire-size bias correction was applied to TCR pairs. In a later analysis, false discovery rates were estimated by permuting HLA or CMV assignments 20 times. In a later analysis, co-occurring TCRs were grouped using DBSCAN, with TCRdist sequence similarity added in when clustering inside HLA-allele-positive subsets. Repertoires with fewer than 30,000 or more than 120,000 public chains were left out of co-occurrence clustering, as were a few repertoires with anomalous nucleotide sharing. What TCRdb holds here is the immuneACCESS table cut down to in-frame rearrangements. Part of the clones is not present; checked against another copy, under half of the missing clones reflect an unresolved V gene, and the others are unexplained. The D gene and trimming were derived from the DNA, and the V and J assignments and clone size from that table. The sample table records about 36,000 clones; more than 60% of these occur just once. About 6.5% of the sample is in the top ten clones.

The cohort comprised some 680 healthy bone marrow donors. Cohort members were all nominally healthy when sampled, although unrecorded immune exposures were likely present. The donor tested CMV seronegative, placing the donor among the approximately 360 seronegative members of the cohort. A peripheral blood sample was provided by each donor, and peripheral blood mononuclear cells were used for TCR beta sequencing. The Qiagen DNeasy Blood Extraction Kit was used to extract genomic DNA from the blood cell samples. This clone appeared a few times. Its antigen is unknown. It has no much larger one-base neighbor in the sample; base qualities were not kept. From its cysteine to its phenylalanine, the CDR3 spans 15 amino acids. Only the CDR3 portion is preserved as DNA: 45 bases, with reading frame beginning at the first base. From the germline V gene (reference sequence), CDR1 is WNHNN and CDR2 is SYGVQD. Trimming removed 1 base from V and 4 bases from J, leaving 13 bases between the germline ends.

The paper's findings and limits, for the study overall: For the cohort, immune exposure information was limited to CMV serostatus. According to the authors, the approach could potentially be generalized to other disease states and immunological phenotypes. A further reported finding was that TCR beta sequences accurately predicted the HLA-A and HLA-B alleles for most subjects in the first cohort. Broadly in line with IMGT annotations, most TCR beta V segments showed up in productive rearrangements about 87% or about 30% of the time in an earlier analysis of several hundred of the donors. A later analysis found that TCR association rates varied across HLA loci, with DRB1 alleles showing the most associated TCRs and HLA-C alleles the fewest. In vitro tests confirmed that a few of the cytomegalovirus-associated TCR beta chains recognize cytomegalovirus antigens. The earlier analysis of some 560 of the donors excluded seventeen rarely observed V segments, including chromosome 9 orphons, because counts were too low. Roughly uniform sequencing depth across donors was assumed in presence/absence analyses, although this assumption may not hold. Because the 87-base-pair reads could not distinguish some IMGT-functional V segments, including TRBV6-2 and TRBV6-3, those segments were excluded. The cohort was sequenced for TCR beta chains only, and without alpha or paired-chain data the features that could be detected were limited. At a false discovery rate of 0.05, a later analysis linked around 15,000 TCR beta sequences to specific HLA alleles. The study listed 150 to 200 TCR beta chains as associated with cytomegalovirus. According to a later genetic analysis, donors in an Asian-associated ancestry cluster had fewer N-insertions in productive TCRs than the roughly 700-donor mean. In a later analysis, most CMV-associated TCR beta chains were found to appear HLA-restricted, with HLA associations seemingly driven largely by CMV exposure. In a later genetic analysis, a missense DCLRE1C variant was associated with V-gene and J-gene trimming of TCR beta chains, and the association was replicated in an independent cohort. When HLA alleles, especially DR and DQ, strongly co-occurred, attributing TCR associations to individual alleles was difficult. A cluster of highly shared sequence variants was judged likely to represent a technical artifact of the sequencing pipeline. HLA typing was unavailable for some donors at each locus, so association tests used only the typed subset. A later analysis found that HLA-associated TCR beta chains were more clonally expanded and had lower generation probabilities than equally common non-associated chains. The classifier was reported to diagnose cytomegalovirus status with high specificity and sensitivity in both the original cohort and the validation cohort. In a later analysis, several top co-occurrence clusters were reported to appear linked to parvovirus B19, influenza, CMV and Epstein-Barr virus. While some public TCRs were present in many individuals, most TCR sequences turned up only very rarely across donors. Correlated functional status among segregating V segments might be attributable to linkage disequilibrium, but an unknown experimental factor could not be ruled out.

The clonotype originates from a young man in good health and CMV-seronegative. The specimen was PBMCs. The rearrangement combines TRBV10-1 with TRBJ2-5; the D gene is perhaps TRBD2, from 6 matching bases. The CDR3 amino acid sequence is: CASSEWTNRRETQYF. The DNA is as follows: TGCGCCAGCAGTGAGTGGACTAATAGGCGAGAGACCCAGTACTTC.